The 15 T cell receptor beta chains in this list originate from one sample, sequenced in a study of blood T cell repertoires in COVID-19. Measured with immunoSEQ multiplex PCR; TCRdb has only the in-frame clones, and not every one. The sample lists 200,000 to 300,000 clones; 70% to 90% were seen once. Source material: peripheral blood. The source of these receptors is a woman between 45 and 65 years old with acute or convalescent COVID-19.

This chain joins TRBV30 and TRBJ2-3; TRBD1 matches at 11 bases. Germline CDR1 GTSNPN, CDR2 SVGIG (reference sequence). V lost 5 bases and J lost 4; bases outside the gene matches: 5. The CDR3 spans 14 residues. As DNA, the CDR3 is TGTGCCTGGGGGACAGGGGGTCGCGCAGATACGCAGTATTTT. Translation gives CAWGTGGRADTQYF.

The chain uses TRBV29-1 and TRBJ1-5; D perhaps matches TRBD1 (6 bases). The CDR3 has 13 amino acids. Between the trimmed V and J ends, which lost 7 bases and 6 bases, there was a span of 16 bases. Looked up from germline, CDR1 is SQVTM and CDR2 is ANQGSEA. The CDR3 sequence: CSGRMGAGQPQHF. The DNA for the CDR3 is TGCAGCGGCCGGATGGGGGCCGGTCAGCCCCAGCATTTT. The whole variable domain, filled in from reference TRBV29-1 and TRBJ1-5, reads SAVISQKPSRDICQRGTSLTIQCQVDSQVTMMFWYRQQPGQSLTLIATANQGSEATYESGFVIDKFPISRPNLTFSTLTVSNMSPEDSSIYLCSGRMGAGQPQHFGDGTRLSIL.

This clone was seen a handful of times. The CDR3 region has the DNA TGTGCCTGGAGTCGAAGTAGGGGGATAAGGAATCAGCCCCAGCATTTT. Its translation is CAWSRSRGIRNQPQHF. The chain combines TRBV30 with TRBJ1-5; maybe TRBD1 (6 bases). The CDR3 has 16 amino acids. V lost 2 bases and J lost 4, with 18 bases in between. Germline loops: CDR1 GTSNPN, CDR2 SVGIG (reference sequence).

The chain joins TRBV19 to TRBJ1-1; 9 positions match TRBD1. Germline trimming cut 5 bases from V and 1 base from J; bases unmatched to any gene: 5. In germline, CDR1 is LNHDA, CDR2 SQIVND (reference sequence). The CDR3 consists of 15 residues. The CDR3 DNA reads TGTGCCAGTAGTTCACAGGGGGCAGGGAACACTGAAGCTTTCTTT. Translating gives CASSSQGAGNTEAFF.

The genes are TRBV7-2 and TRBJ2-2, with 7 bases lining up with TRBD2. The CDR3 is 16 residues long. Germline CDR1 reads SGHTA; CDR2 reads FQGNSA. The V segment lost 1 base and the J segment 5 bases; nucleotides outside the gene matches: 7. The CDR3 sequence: CASSLVGGSRTGELFF. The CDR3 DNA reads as TGTGCCAGCAGCTTAGTGGGCGGGAGCCGTACCGGGGAGCTGTTTTTT.

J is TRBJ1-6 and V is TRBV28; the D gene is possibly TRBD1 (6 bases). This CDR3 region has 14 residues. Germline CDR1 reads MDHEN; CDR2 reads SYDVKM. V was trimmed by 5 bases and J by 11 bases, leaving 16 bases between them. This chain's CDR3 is CASSPPGGGPPLHF. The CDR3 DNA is TGTGCCAGCAGTCCCCCGGGCGGGGGGCCACCCCTCCACTTT.

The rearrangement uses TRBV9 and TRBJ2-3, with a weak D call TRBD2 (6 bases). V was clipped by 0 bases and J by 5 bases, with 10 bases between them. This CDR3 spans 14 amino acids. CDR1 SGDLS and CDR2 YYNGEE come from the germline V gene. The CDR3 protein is CASSVELAIDTQYF. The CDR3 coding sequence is TGTGCCAGCAGCGTAGAACTAGCTATAGATACGCAGTATTTT.

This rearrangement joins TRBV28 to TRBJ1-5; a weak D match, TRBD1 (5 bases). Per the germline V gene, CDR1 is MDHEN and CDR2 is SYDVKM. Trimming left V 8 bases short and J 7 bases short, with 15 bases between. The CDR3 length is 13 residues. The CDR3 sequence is CASRRGEGQPQHF. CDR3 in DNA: TGTGCCAGCCGGCGGGGGGAAGGACAGCCCCAGCATTTT.

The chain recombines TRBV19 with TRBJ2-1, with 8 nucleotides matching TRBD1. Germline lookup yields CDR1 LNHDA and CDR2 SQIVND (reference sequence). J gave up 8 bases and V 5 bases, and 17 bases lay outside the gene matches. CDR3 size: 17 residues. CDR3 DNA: TGTGCCAGTAGTGCGGACCGACAGGGGCGATACCCCCATGAGCAGTTCTTC. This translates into CASSADRQGRYPHEQFF.

CDR3 sequence reads: CAVHSGTAYTDTQYF. The CDR3 coding sequence is TGTGCCGTACACTCCGGGACAGCTTACACAGATACGCAGTATTTT. The chain couples TRBV28 to TRBJ2-3, with 7 bases that match TRBD1. Looked up from germline, CDR1 is MDHEN and CDR2 is SYDVKM. J was trimmed by 2 bases and V by 11 bases; bases with no gene match: 13. The CDR3 is 15 amino acids.

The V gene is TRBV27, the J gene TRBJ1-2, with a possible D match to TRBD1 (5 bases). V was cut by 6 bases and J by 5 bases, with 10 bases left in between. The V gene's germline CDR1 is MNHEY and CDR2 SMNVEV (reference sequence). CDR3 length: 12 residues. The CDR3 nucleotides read TGTGCCAGCAGGACAGCCCCTTATGGCTACACCTTC. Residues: CASRTAPYGYTF.

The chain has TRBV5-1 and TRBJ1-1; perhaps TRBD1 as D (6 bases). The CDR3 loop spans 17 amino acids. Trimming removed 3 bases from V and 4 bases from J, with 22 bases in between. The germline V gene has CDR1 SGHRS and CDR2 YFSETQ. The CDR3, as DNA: TGCGCCAGCAGCTACGACCACAGGGTTAGTTTGGGCACTGAAGCTTTCTTT. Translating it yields CASSYDHRVSLGTEAFF.

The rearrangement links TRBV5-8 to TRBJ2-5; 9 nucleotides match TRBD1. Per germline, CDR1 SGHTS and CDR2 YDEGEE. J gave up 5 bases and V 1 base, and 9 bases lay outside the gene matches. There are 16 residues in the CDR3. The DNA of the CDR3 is TGTGCCAGCAGCTTGACAGGGGGCGGTCCAGACGAGACCCAGTACTTC. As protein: CASSLTGGGPDETQYF.

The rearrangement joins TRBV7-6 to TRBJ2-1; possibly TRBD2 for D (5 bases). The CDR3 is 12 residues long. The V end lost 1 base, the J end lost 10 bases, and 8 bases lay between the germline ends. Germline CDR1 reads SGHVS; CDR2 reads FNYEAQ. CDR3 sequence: CASSLVSGEQFF. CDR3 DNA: TGTGCCAGCAGCTTAGTTTCGGGGGAGCAGTTCTTC.

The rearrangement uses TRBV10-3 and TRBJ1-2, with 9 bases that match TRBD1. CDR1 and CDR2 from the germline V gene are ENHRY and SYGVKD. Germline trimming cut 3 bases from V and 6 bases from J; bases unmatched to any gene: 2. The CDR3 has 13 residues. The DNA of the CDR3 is TGTGCCATCAGTGAAAGACAGGGGGATGGCTACACCTTC. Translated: CAISERQGDGYTF.